The 6 T cell receptor beta chains in this list originate from one sample, sequenced in a study of cytomegalovirus exposure and HLA in healthy donors (dated by TCRdb to 2017 to 2019). Libraries came from the immunoSEQ multiplex PCR assay. The multiplex PCR relied on a mix of 60 forward primers for TCR Vbeta segments and 13 reverse primers for TCR Jbeta segments. What TCRdb holds here is the immuneACCESS table cut down to in-frame rearrangements. Part of the clones is not present; checked against another copy, under half of the missing clones reflect an unresolved V gene, and the others are unexplained. The table held for this sample gives fewer than 200,000 clones. Together, the top ten hold under 6.5% of the sample. Sequencing input: PBMCs. The receptors derive from a man in his thirties or forties in good health and CMV-seronegative.

The chain links TRBV6-5 to TRBJ1-2, with D perhaps matching TRBD1 (6 bases). The CDR3 runs 14 residues. V lost 2 bases and J 0 bases, leaving 7 bases between the germline ends. Germline assignment: CDR1 MNHEY and CDR2 SVGAGI. The CDR3 spells CASSYGTPNYGYTF. As DNA, the CDR3 is TGTGCCAGCAGTTACGGGACACCTAACTATGGCTACACCTTC.

The rearrangement links TRBV6-5 to TRBJ1-1; D is perhaps TRBD1 (6 bases). The CDR3 runs 14 residues. V gave up 4 bases and J gave up 5 bases, with 14 bases separating them. Germline CDR1 MNHEY, CDR2 SVGAGI. CDR3 bases: TGTGCCAGCAGTTTGCGGGGGGCTGGTACTGAAGCTTTCTTT. Amino acids: CASSLRGAGTEAFF.

The chain uses TRBV19 and TRBJ2-7, with 8 bases lining up with TRBD2. The V and J ends lost 5 bases and 4 bases, in that order; junction bases with no gene match: 4. Germline values: CDR1 LNHDA, CDR2 SQIVND (reference sequence). CDR3 length: 13 residues. CDR3 in amino acids: CASSLRGGYEQYF. The CDR3 bases are TGTGCCAGTAGTCTCCGGGGGGGGTACGAGCAGTACTTC.

The rearrangement uses TRBV5-4 and TRBJ2-1; tentative D call: TRBD2 (7 bases). This CDR3 is 14 amino acids long. V lost 5 bases and J 7 bases, leaving 16 bases between the germline ends. Germline CDR1 and CDR2: SGHNT and YYREEE (reference sequence). In nucleotides, the CDR3 is TGTGCCAGCAGTGGGCGGGGGCCGAAAAATGAGCAGTTCTTC. This codes for CASSGRGPKNEQFF. Supplemented by reference TRBV5-4 and TRBJ2-1, the full variable domain reads ETGVTQSPTHLIKTRGQQVTLRCSSQSGHNTVSWYQQALGQGPQFIFQYYREEENGRGNFPPRFSGLQFPNYSSELNVNALELDDSALYLCASSGRGPKNEQFFGPGTRLTVL.

The V gene is TRBV9, the J gene TRBJ2-2; 7 positions match TRBD1. The junction had 8 bases not matched to a gene; V was cut back by 0 bases and J by 6 bases. This CDR3 is 16 amino acids long. CDR1 and CDR2 from the germline V gene are SGDLS and YYNGEE. CDR3 DNA: TGTGCCAGCAGCGTAGGAGGGACAGAACTTGCCGGGGAGCTGTTTTTT. Protein product: CASSVGGTELAGELFF.

The chain's CDR3 is CASRSGGRRGEQYF. DNA for the CDR3: TGTGCCAGCAGATCTGGAGGCCGTCGGGGGGAGCAGTACTTC. The chain recombines TRBV27 with TRBJ2-7, with a weak D call TRBD2 (6 bases). The germline gives CDR1 MNHEY, CDR2 SMNVEV (reference sequence). The CDR3 length is 14 residues. The ends were cut back, 6 bases at V and 7 bases at J, with 19 bases in the middle.